The T cell receptor beta chain under discussion was sequenced for a study of cytomegalovirus exposure and HLA in healthy donors. Findings and caveats of the study: A classifier reportedly called cytomegalovirus status with high sensitivity and specificity. Certain indistinguishable V segments, among them TRBV6-2 and TRBV6-3, were excluded. In an earlier analysis, in some 500 donors, most V segments appeared productive either ~87% or ~30% of the time.

Trimming cost V 8 bases and J 4 bases; bases outside gene matches: 4. The CDR3 covers 13 residues. CDR1 and CDR2 (germline): WNHNN, SYGVQD (reference sequence). A word on this clone: Its antigen is unidentified.

Amplification used 60 Vbeta primers and 13 Jbeta primers. Libraries were prepared by immunoSEQ multiplex PCR; TCRdb keeps only in-frame clonotypes and omits some of them. The table includes about 84,000 clones, 78% detected once. Input material: PBMCs. This sequence originates from a male donor in good health and CMV-seropositive. This sequence joins TRBV10-1 and TRBJ1-3; 8 nucleotides align to TRBD1. CDR3 nucleotide sequence: TGCGCCAGCGGGACAGGCCCGGGAAACACCATATATTTT. Translated, it gives CASGTGPGNTIYF.